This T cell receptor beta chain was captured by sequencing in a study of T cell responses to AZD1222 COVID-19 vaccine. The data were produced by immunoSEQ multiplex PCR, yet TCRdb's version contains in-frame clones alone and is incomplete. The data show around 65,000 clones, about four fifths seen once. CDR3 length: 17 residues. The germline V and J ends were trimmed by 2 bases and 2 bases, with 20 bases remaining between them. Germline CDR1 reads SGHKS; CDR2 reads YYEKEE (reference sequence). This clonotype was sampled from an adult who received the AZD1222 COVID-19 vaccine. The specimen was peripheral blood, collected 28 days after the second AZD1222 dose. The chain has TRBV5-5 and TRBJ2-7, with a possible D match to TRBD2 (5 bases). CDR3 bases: TGTGCCAGCAGCTTAATCCGGGAAATCCTACCTGCCTACGAGCAGTACTTC. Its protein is CASSLIREILPAYEQYF. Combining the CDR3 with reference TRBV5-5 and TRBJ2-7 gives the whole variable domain DAGVTQSPTHLIKTRGQQVTLRCSPISGHKSVSWYQQVLGQGPQFIFQYYEKEERGRGNFPDRFSARQFPNYSSELNVNALLLGDSALYLCASSLIREILPAYEQYFGPGTRLTVT.